This T cell receptor (beta chain) was found in a study of blood T cell repertoires in COVID-19. Overall study context: T cells, B-cell-depleted T cells, or PBMCs provided the cDNA or gDNA that served as material.

Germline V gene sequence: CDR1 MGHRA, CDR2 YSYEKL. The ends lost 2 bases at V and 2 bases at J; junction bases unmatched: 6. The CDR3 totals 16 residues. TCRdb keeps only in-frame clones here, not all; method: immunoSEQ multiplex PCR. The sample contains around 130,000 clones, almost 85% of which appear only once. Sequencing input: peripheral blood. This chain uses TRBV4-1 with TRBJ1-5; 7 nucleotides agree with TRBD1. The source of this sequence is a woman in her twenties or thirties who had recovered from COVID-19. Here the CDR3 reads CASSQNRGSGNQPQHF. CDR3 DNA sequence: TGCGCCAGCAGCCAAAACAGGGGTTCGGGCAATCAGCCCCAGCATTTT.